This T cell receptor (beta chain) emerged from a study of blood T cell repertoires in COVID-19. Turning to the study itself: T cells, B-cell-depleted T cells, or PBMCs provided the cDNA or gDNA that served as material.

The authors' processing: It was from reference gene primer amplification that nucleated cell counts were estimated. Only in-frame clones appear in the TCRdb table, and some are missing; sequencing was by immunoSEQ multiplex PCR. V, J and clone size derive from that table, while D and trimming were established from the DNA sequence. Of some 130,000 clones in the sample, around 89% were seen once. This CDR3 is 16 amino acids long. Looked up from germline, CDR1 is MNHEY and CDR2 is SVGAGI. V gave up 0 bases and J gave up 6 bases; unmatched junction bases: 11. The chain has TRBV6-5 and TRBJ2-7, with 7 nucleotides matching TRBD2. Sequenced sample: peripheral blood. This clonotype was obtained from a man between 60 and 70 years old with COVID-19, enrolled during active disease. The CDR3 nucleotides read TGTGCCAGCAGTTACTCGATCGGGGGGTCCTGGGGCGAGCAGTACTTC. Protein: CASSYSIGGSWGEQYF.